The rows below give T cell receptor beta chains drawn from one sample of a study of Ad26.COV2.S vaccination and SARS-CoV-2 variants. TCRdb's table, derived via immunoSEQ multiplex PCR, lists solely in-frame clones and lacks some. This table holds some 390,000 clones, 80% to 90% found once. Sequencing was performed on peripheral blood, taken in a trial of Ad26.COV2.S vaccine versus placebo. The receptor source for this set is a person between 18 and 65 years old who received the Ad26.COV2.S COVID-19 vaccine or a placebo. CDR3s include the opening cysteine and the closing phenylalanine or tryptophan. The D gene is left open where the match is weak. A row's size may be missing; if present it is once, few, many or a size class.

>-|-|TRBJ2-7|TRBV10-2
TGCGCCAGCAGTGAGTTTTGGGAGAGAGAGCAGTACTTC
CASSEFWEREQYF
>-|-|TRBJ1-1|TRBV27
TGTGCCAGCATGCGGCCGGGACACCTGAACACTGAAGCTTTCTTT
CASMRPGHLNTEAFF
>-|-|TRBJ2-7|TRBV7-2
TGTGCCAGCAGCTTAGAGACAGACTACGAGCAGTACTTC
CASSLETDYEQYF
>-|-|TRBJ1-4|TRBV6-8
TGTGCCAGGGGGTGTAGACAAAATGAAAAACTGTTTTTT
CARGCRQNEKLFF
>-|-|TRBJ2-3|TRBV7-9
TGTGCCAGCAGCTTGGGAGGCACAGATACGCAGTATTTT
CASSLGGTDTQYF
>-|-|TRBJ1-4|TRBV3-1/TRBV3-2
TGTGCCAGCAGCCAGAGGTCGGGGACGGGAACTAATGAAAAACTGTTTTTT
CASSQRSGTGTNEKLFF
>-|-|TRBJ1-1|TRBV24-1
TGTGCCAACGGACAAATTGAAGCTTTCTTT
CANGQIEAFF
>-|-|TRBJ2-1|TRBV15
TGTGCCACCAGCAGTAGGATCACAAGCTCCTACAATGAGCAGTTCTTC
CATSSRITSSYNEQFF
>-|TRBD1|TRBJ1-4|TRBV29-1
TGCAGCGCCAGACAGGGGACTAATGAAAAACTGTTTTTT
CSARQGTNEKLFF
>-|-|TRBJ2-1|TRBV2
TGTGCCAGCAGTGTAGAAGGGGGGGCTTTAGATGAGCAGTTCTTC
CASSVEGGALDEQFF
>-|-|TRBJ2-1|TRBV12-3/TRBV12-4
TGTGCCAGCAGGCCCACAGTGTACAATGAGCAGTTCTTC
CASRPTVYNEQFF
>-|-|TRBJ2-5|TRBV18
TGTGCCAGCTCACCTTCTACCCTCCAAGAGACCCAGTACTTC
CASSPSTLQETQYF
>-|-|TRBJ2-7|TRBV6-5
TGTGCCAGCAGTTACAGTCAGGGGTCCATCGAGCAGTACTTC
CASSYSQGSIEQYF
>few|TRBD1|TRBJ1-6|TRBV30
TGTGCCTCAAATTGGGACAGGGTACCGATAATGGGTTCACCCCTCCACTTT
CASNWDRVPIMGSPLHF
>-|-|TRBJ1-1|TRBV2
TGTGCCAGCAGCCCATCCATGAACACTGAAGCTTTCTTT
CASSPSMNTEAFF
>-|-|TRBJ1-3|TRBV19
TGTGCCAGTTTTTCTCGATCTGGAAACACCATATATTTT
CASFSRSGNTIYF
>-|TRBD1|TRBJ2-5|TRBV18
TGTGCCAGCTCACCAGTCGGGACAGACCAAGAGACCCAGTACTTC
CASSPVGTDQETQYF
>-|-|TRBJ1-3|TRBV7-9
TGTGCCAGCAGACCCCGGGAAGGGACTGGAAACACCATATATTTT
CASRPREGTGNTIYF
>few|-|TRBJ2-2|TRBV11-2
TGTGCCAGCAGCTTATCAGGTACCCCCGCCGGGGAGCTGTTTTTT
CASSLSGTPAGELFF
>-|TRBD1|TRBJ2-7|TRBV18
TGTGCCAGCTCACCACGACTTATCCGGGACAGGGGCTACGAGCAGTACTTC
CASSPRLIRDRGYEQYF
>-|-|TRBJ1-3|TRBV11-2
TGTGCCAGCAGCGTCCGGGGGGGGCCGCTCTCTGGAAACACCATATATTTT
CASSVRGGPLSGNTIYF
>-|-|TRBJ2-5|TRBV29-1
TGCAGCGTTGATTATGAGACCCAGTACTTC
CSVDYETQYF
>once|-|TRBJ2-7|TRBV5-5
TGTGCCAGCAGCTTGGTAGGTTACTCCTACGAGCAGTACTTC
CASSLVGYSYEQYF
>-|TRBD1|TRBJ2-5|TRBV19
TGTGCCAGTAGTACCTGGACAGGGGAGAAGGAGACCCAGTACTTC
CASSTWTGEKETQYF
>-|TRBD2|TRBJ2-3|TRBV11-2
TGTGCCAGCAGCTTTGAGCGGGGGGGTTTAGATACGCAGTATTTT
CASSFERGGLDTQYF
>once|TRBD1|TRBJ2-1|TRBV7-6
TGTGCCAGCAGCCAAAGACAGGGCGCGTCGTACAATGAGCAGTTCTTC
CASSQRQGASYNEQFF
>-|-|TRBJ2-7|TRBV5-6
TGTGCCAGCAGCAAGGCCTTTTCTTCCTACGAGCAGTACTTC
CASSKAFSSYEQYF
>once|-|TRBJ1-2|TRBV4-1
TGCGCCAGCAGCCGTGACAGGTCCTATGGCTACACCTTC
CASSRDRSYGYTF
>-|-|TRBJ1-3|TRBV15
TGTGCCACCAGCGAGTCTGGAAACACCATATATTTT
CATSESGNTIYF
>few|-|TRBJ1-2|TRBV18
TGTGCCAGCTCCCAGCTGGGGGAGGGCTACACCTTC
CASSQLGEGYTF
>-|TRBD2|TRBJ2-1|TRBV5-1
TGCGCCAGCAGCAATCTAGCGGGGACTTACAATGAGCAGTTCTTC
CASSNLAGTYNEQFF
>few|-|TRBJ2-7|TRBV18
TGTGCCAGCTCTTCCGGGGAAAGTGAAAAAATGGGCGAGCAGTACTTC
CASSSGESEKMGEQYF
>-|-|TRBJ2-1|TRBV10-1
TGCGCCAGTCGCCAAACATACAATGAGCAGTTCTTC
CASRQTYNEQFF
>-|-|TRBJ2-7|TRBV7-6
TGTGCCAGCAGCTCCGGTCCGAGAGAGCAGTACTTC
CASSSGPREQYF
>-|-|TRBJ2-7|TRBV11-2
TGTGCCAGCAGCCCCGAAACCGGGCCAACCTACGAGCAGTACTTC
CASSPETGPTYEQYF
>-|-|TRBJ2-2|TRBV10-1
TGCGCCAGCAGTGACTACGGGGCTACCGGGGAGCTGTTTTTT
CASSDYGATGELFF
>-|-|TRBJ2-6|TRBV27
TGTGCCAGCTGTTTGTGGGGCTCTGGGGCCAACGTCCTGACTTTC
CASCLWGSGANVLTF
>-|TRBD1|TRBJ1-5|TRBV2
TGTGCCAGCAGTTTTGACAGGGGCAATCAGCCCCAGCATTTT
CASSFDRGNQPQHF